The 6 T cell receptor beta chains presented below share a single source sample, sequenced in a study of cytomegalovirus exposure and HLA in healthy donors. Both 60 Vbeta primers and 13 Jbeta primers went into the PCR. Only in-frame clones appear in the TCRdb table, and some are missing; sequencing was by immunoSEQ multiplex PCR. The table has under 200,000 clones, roughly 60% seen once; the top ten hold 2.5% to 3.5%. Sequenced material: PBMCs. These receptors were obtained from a man in his forties in good health and CMV-seronegative.

V gene TRBV10-2 combines with J gene TRBJ1-2; 8 bases line up with TRBD1. The V gene end was trimmed by 0 bases and the J gene end by 5 bases; junction bases not matched to a gene: 5. This CDR3 has 15 amino acids. Germline-derived CDR1 and CDR2 are WSHSY and SAAADI. The CDR3 protein is CASSESPRGLYGYTF. CDR3 in DNA: TGCGCCAGCAGTGAGTCTCCCAGGGGGCTATATGGCTACACCTTC.

This clone was observed a few times. Other DNA sequences of this sample code for an identical CDR3. This sequence joins TRBV4-1 and TRBJ2-1; weak D call: TRBD2 (6 bases). V lost 4 bases and J lost 7, with 14 bases in between. CDR1 and CDR2 from the germline V gene are MGHRA and YSYEKL. CDR3 length: 14 amino acids. The DNA for the CDR3 is TGCGCCAGCAGCCCCGGGGGAGTCCCAAATGAGCAGTTCTTC. Protein sequence: CASSPGGVPNEQFF.

The rearrangement uses TRBV4-2 and TRBJ1-3, with D hard to call. The CDR3 loop spans 16 amino acids. The V gene lost 2 bases and the J gene lost 0 bases, with 11 bases spanning the gap. The germline V gene has CDR1 LGHNA and CDR2 YNFKEQ. Written as DNA, the CDR3 is TGTGCCAGCAGCCAACATCAGGTGAGCTCTGGAAACACCATATATTTT. The encoded protein is CASSQHQVSSGNTIYF.

A few counts support this clone. The chain uses TRBV18 and TRBJ2-2, with D possibly TRBD2 on 5 matching bases. Germline assignment: CDR1 KGHSH and CDR2 LQKENI. The length of the CDR3 is 15 residues. Trimming left V 3 bases short and J 3 bases short, with 11 bases between. The CDR3, as DNA: TGTGCCAGCTCACCCGGGGAAGCGTACACCGGGGAGCTGTTTTTT. This gives the protein CASSPGEAYTGELFF.

The chain's CDR3 is CASSVSSRSTDTQYF. CDR3 nucleotide sequence: TGTGCCAGCAGCGTCTCTAGCCGTAGCACAGATACGCAGTATTTT. V gene TRBV7-2 combines with J gene TRBJ2-3; the D gene is possibly TRBD2 (5 bases). Per germline, CDR1 SGHTA and CDR2 FQGNSA. This CDR3 comprises 15 residues. V shed 5 bases and J shed 0 bases, with 12 bases lying between them.

This clone has just a few counts. V is TRBV29-1 and J is TRBJ1-4, with D perhaps matching TRBD1 (5 bases). Between the trimmed V and J ends, which lost 4 bases and 0 bases, there was a span of 6 bases. The CDR3 is 13 residues long. The germline CDR1 and CDR2 sequences are SQVTM and ANQGSEA. CDR3 DNA sequence: TGCAGCGTTGCAGGGACAACTAATGAAAAACTGTTTTTT. Encoded protein: CSVAGTTNEKLFF.